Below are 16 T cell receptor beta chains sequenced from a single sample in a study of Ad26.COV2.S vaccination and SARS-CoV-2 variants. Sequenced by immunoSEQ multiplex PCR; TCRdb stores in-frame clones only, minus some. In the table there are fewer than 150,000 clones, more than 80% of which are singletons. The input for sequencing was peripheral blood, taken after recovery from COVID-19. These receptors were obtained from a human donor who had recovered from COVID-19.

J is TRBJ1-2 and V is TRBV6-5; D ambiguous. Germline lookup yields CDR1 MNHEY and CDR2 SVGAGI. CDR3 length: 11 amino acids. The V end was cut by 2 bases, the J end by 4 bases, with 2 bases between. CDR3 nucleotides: TGTGCCAGCAGTTACGGCTATGGCTACACCTTC. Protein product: CASSYGYGYTF.

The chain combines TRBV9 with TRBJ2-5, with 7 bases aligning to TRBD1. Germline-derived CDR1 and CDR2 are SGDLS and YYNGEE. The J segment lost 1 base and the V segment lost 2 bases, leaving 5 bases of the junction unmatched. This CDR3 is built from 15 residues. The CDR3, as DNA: TGTGCCAGCAGCGTGGGGACAGCTCTCCAAGAGACCCAGTACTTC. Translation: CASSVGTALQETQYF.

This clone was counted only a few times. The CDR3 bases are TGTGCCAGCAGTTTATCGAACGGGGAAGGAGAGACCCAGTACTTC. This encodes CASSLSNGEGETQYF. The gene calls are TRBV27 and TRBJ2-5; TRBD2 is a possible D gene (5 bases). The germline V and J ends were trimmed by 0 bases and 4 bases, with 12 bases remaining between them. CDR1 is MNHEY, CDR2 SMNVEV, per germline (reference sequence). CDR3 length equals 15 residues.

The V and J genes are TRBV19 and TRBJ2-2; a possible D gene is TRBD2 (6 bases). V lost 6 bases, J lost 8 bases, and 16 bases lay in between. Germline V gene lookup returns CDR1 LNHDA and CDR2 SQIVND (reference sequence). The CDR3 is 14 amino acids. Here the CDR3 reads CASRWASVLGELFF. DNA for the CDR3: TGTGCCAGTAGGTGGGCTAGCGTCCTTGGGGAGCTGTTTTTT.

The CDR3 nucleotides are TGTGCCACCAGTGATCCCCGGACAGGGGGGAGCAAGGGGTATAGCACAGATACGCAGTATTTT. Residues: CATSDPRTGGSKGYSTDTQYF. The J gene is TRBJ2-3, the V gene TRBV24-1, with 10 bases that match TRBD1. Germline V gives CDR1 KGHDR, CDR2 SFDVKD. This CDR3 contains 21 residues. The ends lost 3 bases at V and 0 bases at J; junction bases unmatched: 17.

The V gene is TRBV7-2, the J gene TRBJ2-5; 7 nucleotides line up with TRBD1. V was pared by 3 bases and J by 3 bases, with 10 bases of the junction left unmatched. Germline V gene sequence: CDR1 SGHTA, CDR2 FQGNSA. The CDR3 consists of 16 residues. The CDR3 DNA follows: TGTGCCAGCAGCTTTACGACAGGGAGTCGCGAAGAGACCCAGTACTTC. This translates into CASSFTTGSREETQYF.

The chain's CDR3 is CASSQSPGLRSTEAFF. CDR3 bases: TGCGCCAGCAGCCAATCCCCAGGGCTGCGGAGTACTGAAGCTTTCTTT. The chain joins TRBV4-3 to TRBJ1-1, with D possibly matching TRBD1 (5 bases). CDR1 and CDR2 from the germline V gene are LGHNA and YSLEER. The CDR3 runs to 16 residues. V gave up 2 bases and J gave up 5 bases, with 18 bases separating them.

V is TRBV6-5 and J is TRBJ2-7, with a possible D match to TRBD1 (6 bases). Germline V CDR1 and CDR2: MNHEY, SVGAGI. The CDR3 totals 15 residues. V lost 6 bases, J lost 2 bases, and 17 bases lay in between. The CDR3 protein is CASRLTQAGAYEQYF. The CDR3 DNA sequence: TGTGCCAGCAGACTAACACAAGCAGGGGCCTACGAGCAGTACTTC.

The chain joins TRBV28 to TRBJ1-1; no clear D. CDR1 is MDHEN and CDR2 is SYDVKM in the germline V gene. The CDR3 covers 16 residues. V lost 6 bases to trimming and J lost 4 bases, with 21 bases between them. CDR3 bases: TGTGCCAGCAGCTCCCGTTTTCTGGGCGCGGGCACTGAAGCTTTCTTT. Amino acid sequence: CASSSRFLGAGTEAFF.

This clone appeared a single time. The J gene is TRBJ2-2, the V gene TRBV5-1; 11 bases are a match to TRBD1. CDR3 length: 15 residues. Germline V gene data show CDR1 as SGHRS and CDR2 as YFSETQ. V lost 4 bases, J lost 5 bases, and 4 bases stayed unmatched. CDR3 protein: CASSPGTGGTGELFF. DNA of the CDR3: TGCGCCAGCAGCCCGGGGACAGGGGGGACCGGGGAGCTGTTTTTT.

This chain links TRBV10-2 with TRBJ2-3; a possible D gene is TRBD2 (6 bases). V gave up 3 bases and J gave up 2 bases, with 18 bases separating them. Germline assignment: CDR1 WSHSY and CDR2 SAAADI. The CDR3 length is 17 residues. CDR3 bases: TGCGCCAGCAGTGAAGATCGTATCGGAGGGGCCACAGATACGCAGTATTTT. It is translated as CASSEDRIGGATDTQYF.

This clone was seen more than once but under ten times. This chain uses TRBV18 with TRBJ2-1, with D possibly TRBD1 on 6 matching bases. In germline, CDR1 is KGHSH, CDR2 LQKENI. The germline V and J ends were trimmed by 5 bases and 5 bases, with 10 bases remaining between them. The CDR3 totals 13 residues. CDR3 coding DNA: TGTGCCAGCTCAATAAACAGGGACAATGAGCAGTTCTTC. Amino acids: CASSINRDNEQFF.

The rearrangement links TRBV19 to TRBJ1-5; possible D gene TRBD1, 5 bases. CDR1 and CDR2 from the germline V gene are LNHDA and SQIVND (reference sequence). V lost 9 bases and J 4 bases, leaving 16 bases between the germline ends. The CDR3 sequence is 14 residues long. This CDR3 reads CASHKGTQNQPQHF. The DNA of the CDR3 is TGTGCCAGCCATAAGGGGACCCAAAATCAGCCCCAGCATTTT.

The CDR3 here is CASTDSNTEAFF. The CDR3 region has the DNA TGTGCCAGTACTGACAGTAACACTGAAGCTTTCTTT. The chain recombines TRBV19 with TRBJ1-1; weak D call: TRBD1 (5 bases). Per the germline V gene, CDR1 is LNHDA and CDR2 is SQIVND (reference sequence). The CDR3 is 12 residues long. Trimming cost V 7 bases and J 2 bases, with 8 bases left between them.

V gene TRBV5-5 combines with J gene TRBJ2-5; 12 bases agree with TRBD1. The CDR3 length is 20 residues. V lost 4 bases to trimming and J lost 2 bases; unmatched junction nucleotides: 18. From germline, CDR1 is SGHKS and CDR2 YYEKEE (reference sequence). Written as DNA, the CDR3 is TGTGCCAGCAGCCTTCGGGGGACAGGGGGCCGTTTTGGGAATCAAGAGACCCAGTACTTC. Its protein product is CASSLRGTGGRFGNQETQYF. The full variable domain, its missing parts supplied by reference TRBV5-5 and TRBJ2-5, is DAGVTQSPTHLIKTRGQQVTLRCSPISGHKSVSWYQQVLGQGPQFIFQYYEKEERGRGNFPDRFSARQFPNYSSELNVNALLLGDSALYLCASSLRGTGGRFGNQETQYFGPGTRLLVL.

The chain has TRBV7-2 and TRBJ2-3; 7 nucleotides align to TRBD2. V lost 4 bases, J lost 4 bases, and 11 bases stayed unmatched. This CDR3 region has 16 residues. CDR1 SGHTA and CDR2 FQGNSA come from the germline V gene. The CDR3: CASSYLTSSAPDTQYF. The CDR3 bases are TGTGCCAGCAGCTACTTGACTAGCTCCGCGCCAGATACGCAGTATTTT.